This entry concerns a single T cell receptor (beta chain). These data originate in a study of shared clonotypes between healthy human individuals. Over several immunoSEQ plates, each subset's genomic DNA was distributed in even portions. Some clones are missing from TCRdb's copy, which holds only in-frame ones; the method was immunoSEQ multiplex PCR. The repertoire holds about 1.1 million clones, with about 72% as singletons. The clonotype comes from a man aged 18-30 years in good health. Some clones in this sample may be carry-over from other donors' samples. The sequencing input was memory CD4+ T cells from PBMCs. The subset here: CD45RA-negative fraction.

The CDR3 DNA reads as TGCGCCAGCAGCTTGGTCCCGGGCAGCCAAGAGACCCAGTACTTC. Encoded protein: CASSLVPGSQETQYF. The chain joins TRBV5-1 to TRBJ2-5; D is uncertain. This CDR3 is 15 amino acids long. Trimming shortened V by 0 bases and J by 1 base, and 10 bases separated the two germline ends. From germline, CDR1 is SGHRS and CDR2 YFSETQ.